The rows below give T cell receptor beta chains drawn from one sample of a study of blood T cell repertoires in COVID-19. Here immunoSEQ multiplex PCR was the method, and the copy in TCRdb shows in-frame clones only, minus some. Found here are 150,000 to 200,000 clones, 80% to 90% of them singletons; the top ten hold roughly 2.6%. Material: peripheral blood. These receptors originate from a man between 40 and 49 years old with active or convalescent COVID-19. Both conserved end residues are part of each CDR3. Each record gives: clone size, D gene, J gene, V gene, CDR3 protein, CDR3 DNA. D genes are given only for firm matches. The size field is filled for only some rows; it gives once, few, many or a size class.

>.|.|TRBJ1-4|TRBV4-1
CASSQAYEKLFF
TGCGCCAGCAGCCAAGCCTATGAAAAACTGTTTTTT
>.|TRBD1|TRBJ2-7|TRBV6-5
CASMLSGTVVYEQYF
TGTGCCAGTATGTTATCCGGGACAGTCGTTTACGAGCAGTACTTC
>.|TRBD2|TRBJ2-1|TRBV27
CASSLSLAGPSYNEQFF
TGTGCCAGCAGTTTATCACTAGCGGGGCCCTCCTACAATGAGCAGTTCTTC
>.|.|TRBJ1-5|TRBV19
CASSIVVGAGSQHF
TGTGCCAGTAGTATCGTCGTAGGGGCTGGGTCCCAGCATTTT
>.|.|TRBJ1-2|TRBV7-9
CASSSGSGGYTF
TGTGCCAGCAGCTCCGGGAGCGGTGGCTACACCTTC
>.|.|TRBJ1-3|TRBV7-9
CASSLERGASGNTIYF
TGTGCCAGCAGCTTAGAGCGGGGGGCAAGTGGAAACACCATATATTTT
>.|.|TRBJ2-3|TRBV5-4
CASSGKKQGGLTDTQYF
TGTGCCAGCAGCGGAAAAAAACAGGGGGGGCTCACAGATACGCAGTATTTT
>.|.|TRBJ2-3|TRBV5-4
CASSSERDTQYF
TGTGCCAGCAGCTCCGAGAGGGATACGCAGTATTTT
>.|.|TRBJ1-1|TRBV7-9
CASSPPPTRDMNTEAFF
TGTGCCAGCAGCCCTCCCCCGACAAGAGACATGAACACTGAAGCTTTCTTT
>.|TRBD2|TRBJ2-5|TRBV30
CAWYPLSGVGTQYF
TGTGCCTGGTACCCACTAAGCGGGGTAGGGACCCAGTACTTC
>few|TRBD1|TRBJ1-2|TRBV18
CASSPPDRAPGFYGYTF
TGTGCCAGCTCACCACCGGACAGGGCACCTGGGTTCTATGGCTACACCTTC
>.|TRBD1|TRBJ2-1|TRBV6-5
CASRTGTGGDNEQFF
TGTGCCAGCAGAACCGGGACAGGGGGGGACAATGAGCAGTTCTTC
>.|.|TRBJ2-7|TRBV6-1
CASSEVSRSGEQYF
TGTGCCAGCAGTGAAGTGAGTCGGTCGGGGGAGCAGTACTTC
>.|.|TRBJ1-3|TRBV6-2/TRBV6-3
CASSRQNPSSGNTIYF
TGTGCCAGCAGTCGACAGAACCCGAGCTCTGGAAACACCATATATTTT
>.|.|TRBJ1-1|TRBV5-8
CASSLNTEAFF
TGTGCCAGCAGCCTCAACACTGAAGCTTTCTTT
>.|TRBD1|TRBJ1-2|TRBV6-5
CASSYSAGQGVYGYTF
TGTGCCAGCAGTTACTCGGCGGGACAGGGAGTCTATGGCTACACCTTC
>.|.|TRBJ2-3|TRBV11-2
CASSLGTRRGDTQYF
TGTGCCAGCAGCTTAGGGACTAGGAGGGGGGATACGCAGTATTTT
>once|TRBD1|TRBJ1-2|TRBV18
CASSSGTGGSYGYTF
TGTGCCAGCTCTTCCGGGACAGGGGGCAGCTATGGCTACACCTTC
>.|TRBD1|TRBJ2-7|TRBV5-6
CASSPGQGAYEQYF
TGTGCCAGCAGCCCGGGACAGGGGGCTTACGAGCAGTACTTC
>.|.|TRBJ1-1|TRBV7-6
CASSLGENGNTEAFF
TGTGCCAGCAGCTTAGGCGAAAATGGGAACACTGAAGCTTTCTTT
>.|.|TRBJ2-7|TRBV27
CASSLLGRVSSYEQYF
TGTGCCAGCAGTTTATTAGGCAGGGTAAGCTCCTACGAGCAGTACTTC
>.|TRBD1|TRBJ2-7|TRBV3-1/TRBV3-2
CASSRATGGNYEQYF
TGTGCCAGCAGCCGAGCGACAGGGGGCAACTACGAGCAGTACTTC
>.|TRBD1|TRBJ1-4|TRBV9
CASSRGDSATNEKLFF
TGTGCCAGCAGCAGGGGGGACAGCGCAACTAATGAAAAACTGTTTTTT
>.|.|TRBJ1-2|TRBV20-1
CSAMRGGYTF
TGCAGTGCTATGAGGGGGGGCTACACCTTC
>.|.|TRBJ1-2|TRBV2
CASSDRRGSNYGYTF
TGTGCCAGCAGTGACCGCAGGGGATCTAACTATGGCTACACCTTC
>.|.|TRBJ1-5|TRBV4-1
CASSQDRDTQPQHF
TGCGCCAGCAGCCAAGATCGGGACACTCAGCCCCAGCATTTT
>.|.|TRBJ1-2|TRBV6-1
CASSESDLNYGYTF
TGTGCCAGCAGTGAATCAGATTTGAACTATGGCTACACCTTC
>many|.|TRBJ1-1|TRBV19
CASSIRLNTEAFF
TGTGCCAGTAGTATTAGATTGAACACTGAAGCTTTCTTT
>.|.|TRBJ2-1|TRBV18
CASSPQSGRLGEQFF
TGTGCCAGCTCACCACAGAGCGGTCGCCTAGGTGAGCAGTTCTTC
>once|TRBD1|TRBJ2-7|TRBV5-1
CASSLASQGQGAYSRSYEQYF
TGCGCCAGCAGCTTGGCCAGTCAAGGACAGGGGGCCTATTCCAGATCCTACGAGCAGTACTTC
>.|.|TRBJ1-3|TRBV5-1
CASSSGQGGGNTIYF
TGCGCCAGCAGCTCGGGACAAGGTGGTGGAAACACCATATATTTT
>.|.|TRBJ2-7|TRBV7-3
CASSLRQGSHEQYF
TGTGCCAGCAGCCTCCGACAAGGGAGCCACGAGCAGTACTTC
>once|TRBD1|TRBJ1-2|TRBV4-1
CASSSTSRDSLSNYGYTF
TGCGCCAGCAGCTCGACCTCCCGGGACAGCTTATCTAACTATGGCTACACCTTC
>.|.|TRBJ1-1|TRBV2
CASSPFLSTEAFF
TGTGCCAGCAGTCCGTTCCTCAGCACTGAAGCTTTCTTT
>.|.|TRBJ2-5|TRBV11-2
CASSLVGGETQYF
TGTGCCAGCAGCTTAGTAGGCGGGGAGACCCAGTACTTC
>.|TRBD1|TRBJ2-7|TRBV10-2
CASSESSYPGQDASYEQYF
TGCGCCAGCAGTGAGTCAAGTTATCCGGGACAGGACGCCTCCTACGAGCAGTACTTC
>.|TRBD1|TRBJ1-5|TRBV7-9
CASSLERWDRGQPQHF
TGTGCCAGCAGCTTAGAGAGGTGGGACAGGGGTCAGCCCCAGCATTTT
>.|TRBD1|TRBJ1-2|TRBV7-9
CASSFPGGQYGYTF
TGTGCCAGCAGCTTTCCAGGGGGCCAGTATGGCTACACCTTC
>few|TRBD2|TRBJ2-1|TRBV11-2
CASSSTSGGSQQFF
TGTGCCAGCAGCTCCACTAGCGGGGGCAGTCAGCAGTTCTTC
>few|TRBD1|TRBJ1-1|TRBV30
CAWTRQGNTEAFF
TGTGCCTGGACCCGACAGGGCAACACTGAAGCTTTCTTT
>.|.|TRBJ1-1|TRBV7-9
CASSLYTTTEAFF
TGTGCCAGCAGCTTATACACCACCACTGAAGCTTTCTTT
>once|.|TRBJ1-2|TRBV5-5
CASSLDQGAYGYTF
TGTGCCAGCAGCTTGGACCAGGGCGCCTATGGCTACACCTTC
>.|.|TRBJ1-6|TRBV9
CASSVDGGAVSPLHF
TGTGCCAGCAGCGTAGATGGGGGGGCTGTTTCACCCCTCCACTTT
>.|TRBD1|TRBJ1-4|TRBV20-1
CSASDRGREKLFF
TGCAGTGCTAGTGATAGGGGGCGAGAAAAACTGTTTTTT
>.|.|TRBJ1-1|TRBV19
CASSISRGGNTEAFF
TGTGCCAGTAGTATTAGTCGGGGAGGGAACACTGAAGCTTTCTTT
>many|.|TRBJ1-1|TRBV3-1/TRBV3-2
CASSRDRNTEAFF
TGTGCCAGCAGCAGAGATAGGAACACTGAAGCTTTCTTT
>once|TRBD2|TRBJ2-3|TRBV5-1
CASSLEVAGGYDTQYF
TGCGCCAGCAGCTTGGAGGTAGCGGGGGGGTATGATACGCAGTATTTT
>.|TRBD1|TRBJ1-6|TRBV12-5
CASGQENSPLHF
TGTGCTAGCGGACAGGAAAATTCACCCCTCCACTTT